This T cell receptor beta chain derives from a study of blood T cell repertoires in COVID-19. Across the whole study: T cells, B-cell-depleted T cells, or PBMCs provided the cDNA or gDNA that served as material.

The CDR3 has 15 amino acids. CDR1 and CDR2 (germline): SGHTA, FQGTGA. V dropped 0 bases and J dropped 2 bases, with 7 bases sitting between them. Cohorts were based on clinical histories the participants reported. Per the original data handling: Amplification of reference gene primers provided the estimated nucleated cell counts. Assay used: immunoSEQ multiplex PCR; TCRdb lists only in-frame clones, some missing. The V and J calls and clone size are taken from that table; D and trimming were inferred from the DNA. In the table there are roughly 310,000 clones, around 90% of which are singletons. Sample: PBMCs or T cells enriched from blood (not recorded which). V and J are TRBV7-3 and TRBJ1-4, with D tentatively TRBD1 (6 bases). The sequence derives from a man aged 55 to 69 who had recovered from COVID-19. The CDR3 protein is CASSLTGATNEKLFF. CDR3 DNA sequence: TGTGCCAGCAGCTTAACGGGGGCGACTAATGAAAAACTGTTTTTT.